This T cell receptor beta chain was sequenced during a study of blood T cell repertoires in COVID-19 (dated by TCRdb to about 2020). General notes on the study: Samples from collaborators originated in the United States, Italy and Spain and spanned both the acute and convalescent phases of COVID-19. The prospective study material was composed of cDNA or gDNA derived from T cells, B-cell-depleted T cells, or PBMCs. Subjects who had been exposed to COVID-19, were actively infected with it, or had recovered from it provided the deeply sampled blood TCRbeta repertoires that made up the dataset. A freely available public database, intended as a resource for researchers studying the immune response to SARS-CoV-2, is where the repertoires were released. Samples were obtained from the ongoing ImmuneRACE study (first 160 participants) and from over a thousand subjects provided by 6 global collaborators. A de-identified subject ID, COVID-19 status, age in years and sex were almost always included in the sample metadata. Where available, HLA class I and class II types were taken from metadata supplied by the sample provider and were not determined by assay-based typing. The paper as a whole reports these results and caveats: The amount of clinical and demographic metadata varied by source and participant and was provided uncurated.

TCRbeta CDR3 regions were amplified from genomic DNA by means of the immunoSEQ Assay, a bias-controlled multiplex PCR. The study's processing was this. Within the assay, amplification of reference gene primers was used to estimate how many nucleated cells each sample contained. To quantify the absolute abundance of each unique TCRbeta CDR3 rearrangement, sequence reads were collapsed and filtered. For each sample, productive Simpson clonality was calculated as the square root of Simpson's diversity index across productive rearrangements. TCRdb took this table from immuneACCESS and kept in-frame rearrangements with V and J called. Such tables lack part of the clones; where checked against another copy, unresolved V genes explain under half of the gap, and the rest is unexplained. The V and J calls and clone size are taken from that table; D and trimming were inferred from the DNA. The sample contains some 170,000 clones, 80% to 90% of them found a single time. The ten biggest clones cover around 1.1% of the sample.

As to this clone: Its antigen remains undetermined. Base qualities are not at hand, and no much larger clone is one base apart.

Ends trimmed: V by 4 bases, J by 6 bases; bases unmatched to a gene: 5. Measured from the cysteine to the phenylalanine, the CDR3 is 13 residues long. The only DNA kept is the CDR3, 39 bases in frame from the first base. Based on the germline V gene (reference sequence), the CDR1 and CDR2 sequences are GTSNPN and SVGIG. The collaborating institutions used their own protocols to collect whole blood in K2EDTA tubes. For TCRbeta analysis, collaborators shipped samples as frozen whole blood, isolated PBMCs, or DNA extracted from either of those sample types. The chain employs TRBV30 and TRBJ2-3; 9 bases in between match TRBD2. Sequencing was carried out using peripheral blood. This clonotype originated in a man aged 40-49 years with acute or convalescent COVID-19. CDR3 region: CAWTGTSRDTQYF. In nucleotide form, the sequence is TGTGCCTGGACGGGGACTAGCAGGGATACGCAGTATTTT.